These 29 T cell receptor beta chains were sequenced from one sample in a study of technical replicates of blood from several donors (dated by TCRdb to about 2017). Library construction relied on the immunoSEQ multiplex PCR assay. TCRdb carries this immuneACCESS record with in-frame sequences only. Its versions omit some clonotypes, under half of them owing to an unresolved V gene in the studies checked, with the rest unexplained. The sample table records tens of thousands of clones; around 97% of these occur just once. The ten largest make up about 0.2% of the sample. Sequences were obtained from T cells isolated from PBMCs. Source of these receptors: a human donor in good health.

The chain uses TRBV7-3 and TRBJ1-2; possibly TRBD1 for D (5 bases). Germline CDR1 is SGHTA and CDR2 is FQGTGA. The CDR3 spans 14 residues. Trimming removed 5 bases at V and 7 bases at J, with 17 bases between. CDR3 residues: CASSNDLGVGGYTF. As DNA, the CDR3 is TGTGCCAGCAGCAACGATCTAGGGGTGGGTGGCTACACCTTC.

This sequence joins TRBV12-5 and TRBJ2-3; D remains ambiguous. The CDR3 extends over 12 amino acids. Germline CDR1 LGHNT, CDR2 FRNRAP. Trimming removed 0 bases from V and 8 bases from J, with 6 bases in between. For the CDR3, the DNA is TGTGCTAGTGGTTTGGTAACGGGTACGCAGTATTTT. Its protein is CASGLVTGTQYF.

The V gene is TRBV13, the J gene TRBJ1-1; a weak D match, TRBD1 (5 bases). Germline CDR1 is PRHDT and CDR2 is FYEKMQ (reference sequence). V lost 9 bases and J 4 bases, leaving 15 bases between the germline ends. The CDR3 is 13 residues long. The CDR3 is CASALRGGTEAFF. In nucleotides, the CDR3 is TGTGCCAGTGCACTAAGGGGTGGCACTGAAGCTTTCTTT.

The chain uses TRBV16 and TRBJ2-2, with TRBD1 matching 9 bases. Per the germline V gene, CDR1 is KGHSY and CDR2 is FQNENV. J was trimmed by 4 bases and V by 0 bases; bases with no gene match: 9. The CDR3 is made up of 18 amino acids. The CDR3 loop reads CASSQSKGQGVGTGELFF. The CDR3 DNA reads TGTGCCAGCAGCCAATCGAAGGGACAGGGAGTTGGCACCGGGGAGCTGTTTTTT.

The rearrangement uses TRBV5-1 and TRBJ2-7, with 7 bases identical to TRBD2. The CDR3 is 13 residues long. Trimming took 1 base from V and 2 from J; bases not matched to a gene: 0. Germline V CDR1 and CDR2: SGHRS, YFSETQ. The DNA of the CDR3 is TGCGCCAGCAGCTTGACTAGCGCCTACGAGCAGTACTTC. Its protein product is CASSLTSAYEQYF.

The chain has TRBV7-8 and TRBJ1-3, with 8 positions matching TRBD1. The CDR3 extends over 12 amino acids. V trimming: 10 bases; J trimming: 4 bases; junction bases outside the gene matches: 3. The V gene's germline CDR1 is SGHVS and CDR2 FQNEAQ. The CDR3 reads CATRQGGNTIYF. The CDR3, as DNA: TGTGCCACCCGACAGGGGGGAAACACCATATATTTT.

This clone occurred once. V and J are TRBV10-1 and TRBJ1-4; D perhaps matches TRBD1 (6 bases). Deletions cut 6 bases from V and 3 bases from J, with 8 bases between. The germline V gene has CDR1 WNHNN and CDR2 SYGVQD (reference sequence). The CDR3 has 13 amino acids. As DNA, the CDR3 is TGCGCCAGCAGCAACAGGGCTAATGAAAAACTGTTTTTT. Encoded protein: CASSNRANEKLFF.

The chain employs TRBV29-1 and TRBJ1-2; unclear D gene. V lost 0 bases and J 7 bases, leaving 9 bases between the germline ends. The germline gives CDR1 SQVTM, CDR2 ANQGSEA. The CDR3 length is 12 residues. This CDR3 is CSVEDSNGGYTF. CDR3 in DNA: TGCAGCGTTGAAGACAGTAATGGTGGCTACACCTTC. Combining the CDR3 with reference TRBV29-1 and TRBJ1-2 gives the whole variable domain SAVISQKPSRDICQRGTSLTIQCQVDSQVTMMFWYRQQPGQSLTLIATANQGSEATYESGFVIDKFPISRPNLTFSTLTVSNMSPEDSSIYLCSVEDSNGGYTFGSGTRLTVV.

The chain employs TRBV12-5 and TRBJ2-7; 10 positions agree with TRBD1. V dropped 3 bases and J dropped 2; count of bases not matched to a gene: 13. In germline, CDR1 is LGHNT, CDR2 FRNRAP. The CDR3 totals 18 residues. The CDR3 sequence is CASGLRGFGDRGPYEQYF. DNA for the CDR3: TGTGCTAGTGGTTTAAGAGGGTTTGGGGACAGGGGTCCCTACGAGCAGTACTTC.

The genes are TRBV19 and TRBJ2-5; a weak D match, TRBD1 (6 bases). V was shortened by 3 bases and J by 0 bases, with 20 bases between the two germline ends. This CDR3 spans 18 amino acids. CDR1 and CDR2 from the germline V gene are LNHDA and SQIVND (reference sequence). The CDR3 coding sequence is TGTGCCAGTAGTATGGTTTTGGACAGAATTTCGTACCAAGAGACCCAGTACTTC. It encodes CASSMVLDRISYQETQYF.

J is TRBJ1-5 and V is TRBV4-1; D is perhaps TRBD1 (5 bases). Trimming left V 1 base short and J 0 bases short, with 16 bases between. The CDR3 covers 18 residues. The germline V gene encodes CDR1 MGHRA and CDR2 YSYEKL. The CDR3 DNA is TGCGCCAGCAGCCAAGTTAGGACAAGGGAATATAGCAATCAGCCCCAGCATTTT. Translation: CASSQVRTREYSNQPQHF.

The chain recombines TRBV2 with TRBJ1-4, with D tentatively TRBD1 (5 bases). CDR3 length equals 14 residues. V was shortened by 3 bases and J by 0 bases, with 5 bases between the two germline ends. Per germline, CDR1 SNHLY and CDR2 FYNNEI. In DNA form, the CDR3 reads TGTGCCAGCAGTGAGGACACAACTAATGAAAAACTGTTTTTT. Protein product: CASSEDTTNEKLFF. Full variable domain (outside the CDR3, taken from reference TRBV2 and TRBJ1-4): EPEVTQTPSHQVTQMGQEVILRCVPISNHLYFYWYRQILGQKVEFLVSFYNNEISEKSEIFDDQFSVERPDGSNFTLKIRSTKLEDSAMYFCASSEDTTNEKLFFGSGTQLSVL.

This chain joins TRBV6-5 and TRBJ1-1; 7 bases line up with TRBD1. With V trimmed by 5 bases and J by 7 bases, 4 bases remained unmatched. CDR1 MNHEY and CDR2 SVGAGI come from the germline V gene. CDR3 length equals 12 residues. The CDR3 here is CASSQGQYEAFF. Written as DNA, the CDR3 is TGTGCCAGCAGTCAGGGACAGTATGAAGCTTTCTTT.

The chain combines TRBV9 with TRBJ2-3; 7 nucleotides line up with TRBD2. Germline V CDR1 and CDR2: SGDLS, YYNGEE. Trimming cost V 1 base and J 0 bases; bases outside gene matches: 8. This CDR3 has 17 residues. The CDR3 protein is CASSVLRGGFSTDTQYF. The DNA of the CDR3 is TGTGCCAGCAGCGTACTCCGCGGGGGATTTAGCACAGATACGCAGTATTTT.

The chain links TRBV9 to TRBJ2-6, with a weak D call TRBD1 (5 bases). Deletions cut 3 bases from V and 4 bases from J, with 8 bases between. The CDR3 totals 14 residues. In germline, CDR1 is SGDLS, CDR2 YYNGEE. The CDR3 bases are TGTGCCAGCAGCGAAGGGGTCGGGGCCAACGTCCTGACTTTC. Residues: CASSEGVGANVLTF.

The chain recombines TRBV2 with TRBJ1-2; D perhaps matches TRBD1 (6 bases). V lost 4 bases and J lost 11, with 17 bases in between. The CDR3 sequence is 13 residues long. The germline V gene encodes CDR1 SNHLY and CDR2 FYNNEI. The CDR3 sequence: CASSVSLGGLYTF. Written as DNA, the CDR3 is TGTGCCAGCAGTGTCTCGTTGGGGGGGCTATACACCTTC.

CDR3 sequence: CASSPQTGRTEAFF. CDR3 DNA sequence: TGTGCCAGCAGCCCCCAGACAGGCCGCACTGAAGCTTTCTTT. The chain combines TRBV9 with TRBJ1-1, with D perhaps TRBD1 (6 bases). V lost 4 bases, J lost 4 bases, and 14 bases lay in between. This CDR3 has 14 residues. Germline CDR1 reads SGDLS; CDR2 reads YYNGEE.

The CDR3 sequence is CASRDHRRQNTEAFF. DNA for the CDR3: TGTGCCAGCAGAGACCACAGGCGACAGAACACTGAAGCTTTCTTT. The V call is TRBV6-1, the J call TRBJ1-1; tentative D call: TRBD1 (5 bases). Germline CDR1 is MNHNS and CDR2 is SASEGT. V gave up 6 bases and J gave up 1 base, with 15 bases separating them. The length of the CDR3 is 15 residues.

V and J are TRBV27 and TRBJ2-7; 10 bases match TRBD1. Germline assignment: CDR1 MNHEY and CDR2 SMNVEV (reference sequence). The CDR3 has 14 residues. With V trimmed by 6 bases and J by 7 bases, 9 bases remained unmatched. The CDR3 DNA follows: TGTGCCAGCAGAACGACAGGGGGCGAACGGGAGCAGTACTTC. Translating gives CASRTTGGEREQYF.

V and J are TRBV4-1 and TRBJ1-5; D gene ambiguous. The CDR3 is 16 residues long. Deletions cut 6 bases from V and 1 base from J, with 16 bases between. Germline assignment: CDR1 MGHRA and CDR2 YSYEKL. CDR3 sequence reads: CASRWRAAPSNQPQHF. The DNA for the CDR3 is TGCGCCAGCAGATGGAGGGCAGCACCAAGCAATCAGCCCCAGCATTTT.

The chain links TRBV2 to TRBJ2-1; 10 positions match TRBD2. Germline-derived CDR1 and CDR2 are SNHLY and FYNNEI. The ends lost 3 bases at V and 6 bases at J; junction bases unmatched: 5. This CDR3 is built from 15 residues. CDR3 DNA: TGTGCCAGCAGTGATCAGGGACTAGCGATCAATGAGCAGTTCTTC. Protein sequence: CASSDQGLAINEQFF.

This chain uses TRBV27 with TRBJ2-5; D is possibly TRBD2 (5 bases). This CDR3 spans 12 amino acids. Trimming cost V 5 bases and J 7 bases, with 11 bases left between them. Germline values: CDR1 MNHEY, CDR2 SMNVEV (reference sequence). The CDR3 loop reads CASSLSGGTQYF. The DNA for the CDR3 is TGTGCCAGCAGTCTGTCCGGAGGGACCCAGTACTTC.

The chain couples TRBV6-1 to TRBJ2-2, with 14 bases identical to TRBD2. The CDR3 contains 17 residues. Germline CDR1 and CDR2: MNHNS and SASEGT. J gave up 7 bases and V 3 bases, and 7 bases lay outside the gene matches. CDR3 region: CASSDDGTSGSDGELFF. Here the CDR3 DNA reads TGTGCCAGCAGTGATGACGGGACTAGCGGGAGTGACGGGGAGCTGTTTTTT.

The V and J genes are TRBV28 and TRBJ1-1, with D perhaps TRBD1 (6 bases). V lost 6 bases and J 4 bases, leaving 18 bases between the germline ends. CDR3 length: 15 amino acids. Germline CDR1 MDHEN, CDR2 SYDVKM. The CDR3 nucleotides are TGTGCCAGCAGAGTCACAGGGAAGGTGGGCACTGAAGCTTTCTTT. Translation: CASRVTGKVGTEAFF.

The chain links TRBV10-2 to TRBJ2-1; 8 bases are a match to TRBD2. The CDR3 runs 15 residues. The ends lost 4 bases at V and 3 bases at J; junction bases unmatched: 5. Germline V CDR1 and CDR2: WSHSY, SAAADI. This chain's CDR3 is CASSGSGSNYNEQFF. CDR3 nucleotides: TGCGCCAGCAGTGGGAGCGGGAGTAACTACAATGAGCAGTTCTTC.

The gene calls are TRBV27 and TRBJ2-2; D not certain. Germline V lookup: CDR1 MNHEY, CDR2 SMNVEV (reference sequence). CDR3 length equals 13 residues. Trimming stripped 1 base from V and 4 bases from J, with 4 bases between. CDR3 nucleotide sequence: TGTGCCAGCAGTTTATTGGCCACCGGGGAGCTGTTTTTT. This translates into CASSLLATGELFF.

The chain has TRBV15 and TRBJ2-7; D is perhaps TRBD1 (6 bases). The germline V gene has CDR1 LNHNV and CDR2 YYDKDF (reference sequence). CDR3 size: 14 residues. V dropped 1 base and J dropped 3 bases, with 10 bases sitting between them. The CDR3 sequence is CATSRVQGNYEQYF. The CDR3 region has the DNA TGTGCCACCAGCAGAGTACAGGGCAACTACGAGCAGTACTTC.

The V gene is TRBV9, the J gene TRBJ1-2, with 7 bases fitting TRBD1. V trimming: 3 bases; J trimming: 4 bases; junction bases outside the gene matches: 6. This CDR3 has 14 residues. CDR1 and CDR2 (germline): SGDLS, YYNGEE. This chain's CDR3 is CASSGQGRRYGYTF. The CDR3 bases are TGTGCCAGCAGCGGACAGGGTCGTCGCTATGGCTACACCTTC.

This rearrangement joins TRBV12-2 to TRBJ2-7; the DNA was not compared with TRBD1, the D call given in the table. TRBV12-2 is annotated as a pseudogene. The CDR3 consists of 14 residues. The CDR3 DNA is TGTGCAAGTCGCTTAGACACCATCCCATACGAGCAGTACTTC. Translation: CASRLDTIPYEQYF.